Presented here are 2 T cell receptor beta chains from one specimen sequenced in a study of blood T cell repertoires in COVID-19. Libraries were prepared by immunoSEQ multiplex PCR; TCRdb keeps only in-frame clonotypes and omits some of them. The sample contains approximately 260,000 clones, 89% of which appear only once. Input material: peripheral blood. The source of these receptors is a woman aged 40 to 50 who had recovered from COVID-19.

The chain joins TRBV29-1 to TRBJ2-1; 7 bases are a match to TRBD1. CDR3 size: 12 residues. Germline V CDR1 and CDR2: SQVTM, ANQGSEA. Trimming at V came to 7 bases and at J to 10 bases, leaving 10 bases not matched to a gene. In DNA form, the CDR3 reads TGCAGCGCCGTCCGGGACAGCGTCGAGCAGTTCTTC. It specifies CSAVRDSVEQFF.

V gene TRBV7-2 combines with J gene TRBJ2-5, with TRBD2 as a possible D gene (6 bases). This CDR3 region has 14 residues. V shed 3 bases and J shed 1 base, with 9 bases lying between them. Germline-derived CDR1 and CDR2 are SGHTA and FQGNSA. CDR3 amino acids: CASSFSAGQETQYF. CDR3 coding DNA: TGTGCCAGCAGCTTTTCAGCGGGCCAAGAGACCCAGTACTTC.